Shown below are 7 T cell receptor beta chains from a single sample sequenced in a study of graft-versus-host responses after intestinal transplantation. The antigens these receptors bind are not known. Generated by immunoSEQ multiplex PCR, the TCRdb table keeps only in-frame clones and is missing some. In the table there are around 120,000 clones, approximately 96% of which are singletons. Sequenced material: unstimulated CD8+ T cells sorted from spleen or lymph node cells, taken before intestinal transplant. Source of these receptors: a human donor who received an intestinal transplant.

The chain joins TRBV7-9 to TRBJ1-1; 7 nucleotides agree with TRBD1. With V trimmed by 4 bases and J by 4 bases, 12 bases remained unmatched. The length of the CDR3 is 16 residues. CDR1 and CDR2 (germline): SEHNR, FQNEAQ (reference sequence). CDR3: CASSSGQQGRGTEAFF. CDR3 nucleotide sequence: TGTGCCAGCAGCTCCGGACAACAGGGGAGGGGCACTGAAGCTTTCTTT.

V and J are TRBV9 and TRBJ2-7, with 12 nucleotides matching TRBD2. With V trimmed by 1 base and J by 5 bases, 25 bases remained unmatched. This CDR3 region has 22 residues. From germline, CDR1 is SGDLS and CDR2 YYNGEE. CDR3 sequence reads: CASSVHNWMRLAGAPPRHEQYF. DNA of the CDR3: TGTGCCAGCAGCGTACATAATTGGATGAGACTAGCGGGAGCCCCCCCCCGTCACGAGCAGTACTTC.

The rearrangement joins TRBV29-1 to TRBJ1-1, with a tentative D call TRBD1 (5 bases). Trimming stripped 7 bases from V and 0 bases from J, with 12 bases between. The CDR3 runs 13 residues. Per germline, CDR1 SQVTM and CDR2 ANQGSEA. The CDR3: CSGQGGMNTEAFF. The DNA of the CDR3 is TGCAGCGGCCAGGGAGGAATGAACACTGAAGCTTTCTTT. Looking up the rest from reference TRBV29-1 and TRBJ1-1 gives the full variable domain: SAVISQKPSRDICQRGTSLTIQCQVDSQVTMMFWYRQQPGQSLTLIATANQGSEATYESGFVIDKFPISRPNLTFSTLTVSNMSPEDSSIYLCSGQGGMNTEAFFGQGTRLTVV.

The chain joins TRBV7-6 to TRBJ2-7; 8 bases fit TRBD1. J was trimmed by 1 base and V by 8 bases; bases with no gene match: 7. The CDR3 loop spans 14 amino acids. CDR1 and CDR2 (germline): SGHVS, FNYEAQ. The CDR3 sequence is CASGQGAASYEQYF. The CDR3 coding sequence is TGTGCCAGCGGCCAGGGGGCTGCGTCCTACGAGCAGTACTTC.

This chain uses TRBV2 with TRBJ2-1, with 11 positions matching TRBD2. Germline CDR1 reads SNHLY; CDR2 reads FYNNEI. Germline trimming cut 7 bases from V and 4 bases from J; bases unmatched to any gene: 6. The CDR3 runs to 15 residues. CDR3 sequence reads: CASTLGTSGYNEQFF. CDR3 nucleotide sequence: TGTGCCAGCACTTTAGGGACTAGCGGTTACAATGAGCAGTTCTTC.

The genes are TRBV2 and TRBJ1-6; unclear D gene. Germline-derived CDR1 and CDR2 are SNHLY and FYNNEI. CDR3 length: 14 residues. Trimming took 5 bases from V and 14 from J, leaving 19 bases between them. CDR3 in amino acids: CASSPRLTSFTLHF. DNA of the CDR3: TGTGCCAGCAGTCCCAGGCTTACTAGTTTCACCCTCCACTTT.

V is TRBV27 and J is TRBJ2-7; 7 bases align to TRBD2. CDR1 MNHEY and CDR2 SMNVEV come from the germline V gene (reference sequence). This CDR3 comprises 14 residues. The V gene end was trimmed by 3 bases and the J gene end by 1 base; junction bases not matched to a gene: 3. The CDR3 reads CASSFGGGSYEQYF. The CDR3 nucleotides read TGTGCCAGCAGTTTTGGCGGGGGTTCCTACGAGCAGTACTTC.